A selection of T cell receptor beta chains follows, all from one sample in a study of CXCR3-negative and CXCR3-positive naive CD8 T cells. Each CDR3 protein gets one entry in TCRdb, which reprocessed the 5' RACE reads and gives no DNA. The sample has approximately 53,000 distinct CDR3 sequences. Sequenced: memory CD8+ T cells from blood. These TCRs come from a human donor in good health. Some clones in this sample may be carry-over from other donors' samples. Each CDR3 is given with its conserved first and last residue. Fields, in order: clone size, J gene, V gene, CDR3 protein. Clone size is not always given. Where it is, it says once, few, many or a class for expanded clones.

size: -
J: TRBJ2-7
V: TRBV4-3
CDR3: CASSQDQGPEYEQYF

size: -
J: TRBJ2-3
V: TRBV3-1
CDR3: CASSQFPGPSATDTQYF

size: -
J: TRBJ2-1
V: TRBV6-4
CDR3: CASSDSMGYEQFF

size: -
J: TRBJ2-5
V: TRBV6-2/TRBV6-3
CDR3: CASRAVPRERPQETQYF

size: -
J: TRBJ1-2
V: TRBV9
CDR3: CASSGQQGLDYNYGYTF

size: -
J: TRBJ2-3
V: TRBV6-2/TRBV6-3
CDR3: CASTSGWPDTQYF

size: -
J: TRBJ1-2
V: TRBV29-1
CDR3: CSAVTGGEGYTF

size: -
J: TRBJ1-1
V: TRBV27
CDR3: CASSLDGNTEAFF

size: -
J: TRBJ2-5
V: TRBV14
CDR3: CASSQDGLEEETQYF

size: -
J: TRBJ2-3
V: TRBV10-3
CDR3: CAISESAGKGADTQYF

size: -
J: TRBJ1-1
V: TRBV12-3/TRBV12-4
CDR3: CASSKGSTEAFF

size: -
J: TRBJ1-5
V: TRBV15
CDR3: CATSVGGNQPQHF

size: -
J: TRBJ2-2
V: TRBV15
CDR3: CATSRDRQSGTGELFF

size: -
J: TRBJ1-6
V: TRBV6-6
CDR3: CASSSSSLNSPLHF

size: -
J: TRBJ2-3
V: TRBV7-9
CDR3: CASHSSGTNTDTQYF

size: -
J: TRBJ1-1
V: TRBV20-1
CDR3: CSATGQEGVNTEAFF

size: medium-sized
J: TRBJ2-1
V: TRBV30
CDR3: CAWSLARGGDEQFF

size: -
J: TRBJ2-1
V: TRBV5-1
CDR3: CASSPARVEQFF

size: medium-sized
J: TRBJ1-1
V: TRBV29-1
CDR3: CSVESGTGSAEAFF

size: -
J: TRBJ2-5
V: TRBV6-2/TRBV6-3
CDR3: CASSSWTDQETQYF

size: -
J: TRBJ2-7
V: TRBV12-3/TRBV12-4
CDR3: CASSLTDTSYEQYF

size: -
J: TRBJ2-1
V: TRBV6-4
CDR3: CASSDGTSNNEQFF

size: -
J: TRBJ2-1
V: TRBV29-1
CDR3: CSVRMTGPYNEQFF

size: -
J: TRBJ2-7
V: TRBV20-1
CDR3: CSAEDRDSSYEQYF

size: -
J: TRBJ1-2
V: TRBV20-1
CDR3: CSAYLQGAYGYTF

size: -
J: TRBJ2-2
V: TRBV29-1
CDR3: CSAGDRGSGELFF

size: -
J: TRBJ1-1
V: TRBV6-2/TRBV6-3
CDR3: CASRDGTGAEAFF

size: -
J: TRBJ2-2
V: TRBV6-4
CDR3: CASSDSGGAGPGELFF

size: -
J: TRBJ2-5
V: TRBV12-3/TRBV12-4
CDR3: CASSFPSIEETQYF

size: -
J: TRBJ2-5
V: TRBV6-2/TRBV6-3
CDR3: CASSSPWGEETQYF

size: -
J: TRBJ1-5
V: TRBV28
CDR3: CASSLRAGNQPQHF

size: -
J: TRBJ1-2
V: TRBV30
CDR3: CAWSRDSSPIGGYTF

size: -
J: TRBJ2-1
V: TRBV20-1
CDR3: CSAPVMASGAGNEQFF

size: -
J: TRBJ2-2
V: TRBV7-8
CDR3: CASSSDTNTGELFF

size: -
J: TRBJ1-3
V: TRBV6-1
CDR3: CASSEAGSGGNTIYF

size: -
J: TRBJ2-5
V: TRBV7-9
CDR3: CASSEGQSVQETQYF

size: -
J: TRBJ2-7
V: TRBV20-1
CDR3: CSARSRDRDFYEQYF

size: -
J: TRBJ1-2
V: TRBV10-1
CDR3: CASSARGPANYGYIF

size: -
J: TRBJ1-1
V: TRBV12-3/TRBV12-4
CDR3: CASSPRVTEAFF

size: -
J: TRBJ1-1
V: TRBV2
CDR3: CASNEDMNTEAFF

size: -
J: TRBJ2-7
V: TRBV20-1
CDR3: CSAQSSGTYEQYF

size: -
J: TRBJ1-6
V: TRBV20-1
CDR3: CSARPVGQGSSPLHF

size: -
J: TRBJ1-1
V: TRBV3-1
CDR3: CASSQDRGPWTEAFF

size: -
J: TRBJ2-7
V: TRBV18
CDR3: CASSPLGSSYEQYF

size: -
J: TRBJ2-7
V: TRBV7-3
CDR3: CASSLNREDYEQYF

size: -
J: TRBJ2-5
V: TRBV14
CDR3: CASSQERQFQETQYF

size: -
J: TRBJ2-7
V: TRBV20-1
CDR3: CSARGAIGVYEQYF

size: -
J: TRBJ2-1
V: TRBV15
CDR3: CATRGDRYYNEQFF